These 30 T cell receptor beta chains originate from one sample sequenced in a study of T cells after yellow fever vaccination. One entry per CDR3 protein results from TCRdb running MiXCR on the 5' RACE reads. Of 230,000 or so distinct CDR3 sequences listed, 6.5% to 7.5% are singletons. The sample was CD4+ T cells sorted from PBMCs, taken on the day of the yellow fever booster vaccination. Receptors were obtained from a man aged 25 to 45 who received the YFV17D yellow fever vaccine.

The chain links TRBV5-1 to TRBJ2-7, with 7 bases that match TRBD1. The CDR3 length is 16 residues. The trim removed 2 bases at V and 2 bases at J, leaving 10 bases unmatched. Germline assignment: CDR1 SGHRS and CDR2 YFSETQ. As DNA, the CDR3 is TGCGCCAGCAGCTTTCTTGACAGGGTAATTCCCTACGAGCAGTACTTC. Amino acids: CASSFLDRVIPYEQYF.

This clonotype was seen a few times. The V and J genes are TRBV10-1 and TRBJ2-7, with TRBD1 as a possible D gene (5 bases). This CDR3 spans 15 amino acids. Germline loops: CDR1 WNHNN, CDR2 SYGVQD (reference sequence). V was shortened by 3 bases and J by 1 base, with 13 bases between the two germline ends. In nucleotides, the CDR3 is TGCGCCAGCAGTGAAGGGCAGGGAATTTCCTACGAGCAGTACTTC. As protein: CASSEGQGISYEQYF.

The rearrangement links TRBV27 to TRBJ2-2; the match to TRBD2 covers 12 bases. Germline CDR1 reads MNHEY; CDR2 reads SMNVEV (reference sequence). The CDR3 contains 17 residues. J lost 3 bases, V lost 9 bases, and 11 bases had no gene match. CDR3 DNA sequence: TGTGCCAGTGCCTCCGGACTAGCGGGAAGCTACACCGGGGAGCTGTTTTTT. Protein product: CASASGLAGSYTGELFF.

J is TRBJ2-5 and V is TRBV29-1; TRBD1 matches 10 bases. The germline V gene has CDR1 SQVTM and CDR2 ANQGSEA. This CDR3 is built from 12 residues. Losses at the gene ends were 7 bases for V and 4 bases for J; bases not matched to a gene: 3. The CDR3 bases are TGCAGCGCACGGACAGGGGGAGAGACCCAGTACTTC. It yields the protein CSARTGGETQYF.

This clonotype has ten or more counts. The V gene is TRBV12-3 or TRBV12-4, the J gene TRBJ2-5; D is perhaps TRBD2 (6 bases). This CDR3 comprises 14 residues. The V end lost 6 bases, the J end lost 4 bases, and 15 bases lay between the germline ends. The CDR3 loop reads CASSLQAGLETQYF. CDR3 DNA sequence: TGTGCCAGCAGCTTACAGGCGGGATTAGAGACCCAGTACTTC.

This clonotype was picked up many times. CDR3 region: CASSESTGGSVRPQHF. In DNA, the CDR3 is TGTGCCAGCAGTGAAAGTACAGGGGGGTCCGTTCGGCCCCAGCATTTT. This chain uses TRBV2 with TRBJ1-5; 8 nucleotides match TRBD1. Germline loops: CDR1 SNHLY, CDR2 FYNNEI. V lost 2 bases and J lost 9; bases outside the gene matches: 12. This CDR3 is built from 16 residues.

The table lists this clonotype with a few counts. CDR3 residues: CATSGTSGRSNEQYF. As DNA, the CDR3 is TGTGCCACCAGTGGGACTAGCGGGAGAAGCAACGAGCAGTACTTC. V and J are TRBV24-1 and TRBJ2-7, with 13 bases aligning to TRBD2. This CDR3 is 15 amino acids long. CDR1 and CDR2 from the germline V gene are KGHDR and SFDVKD. The V segment lost 5 bases and the J segment 5 bases; nucleotides outside the gene matches: 5.

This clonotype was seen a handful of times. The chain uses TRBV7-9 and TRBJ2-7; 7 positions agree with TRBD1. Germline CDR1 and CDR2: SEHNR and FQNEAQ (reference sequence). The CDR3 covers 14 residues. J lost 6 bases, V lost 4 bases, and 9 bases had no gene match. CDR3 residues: CASSYDRVAAEQYF. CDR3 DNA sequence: TGTGCCAGCAGCTATGACAGGGTCGCGGCCGAGCAGTACTTC.

CDR3 nucleotides: TGCAGTGCTCCCCGGGACTCCTACGAGCAGTACTTC. Amino acid sequence: CSAPRDSYEQYF. The rearrangement joins TRBV20-1 to TRBJ2-7; D might be TRBD2 (5 bases). There are 12 residues in the CDR3. Trimming shortened V by 5 bases and J by 0 bases, and 8 bases separated the two germline ends. The germline gives CDR1 DFQATT, CDR2 SNEGSKA (reference sequence).

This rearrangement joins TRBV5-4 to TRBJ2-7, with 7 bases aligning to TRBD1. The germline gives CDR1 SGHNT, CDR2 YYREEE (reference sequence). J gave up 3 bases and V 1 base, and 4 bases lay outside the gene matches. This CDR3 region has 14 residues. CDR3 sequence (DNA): TGTGCCAGCAGCTTGCCGGGACAGATCTACGAGCAGTACTTC. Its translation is CASSLPGQIYEQYF. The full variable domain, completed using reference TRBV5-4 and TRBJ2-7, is ETGVTQSPTHLIKTRGQQVTLRCSSQSGHNTVSWYQQALGQGPQFIFQYYREEENGRGNFPPRFSGLQFPNYSSELNVNALELDDSALYLCASSLPGQIYEQYFGPGTRLTVT.

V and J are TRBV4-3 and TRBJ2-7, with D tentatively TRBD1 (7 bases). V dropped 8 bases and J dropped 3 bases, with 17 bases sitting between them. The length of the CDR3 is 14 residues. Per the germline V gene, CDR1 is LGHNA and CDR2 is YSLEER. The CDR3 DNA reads TGCGCCAGCGGCAGGGGGGTTAAATTCTACGAGCAGTACTTC. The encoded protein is CASGRGVKFYEQYF.

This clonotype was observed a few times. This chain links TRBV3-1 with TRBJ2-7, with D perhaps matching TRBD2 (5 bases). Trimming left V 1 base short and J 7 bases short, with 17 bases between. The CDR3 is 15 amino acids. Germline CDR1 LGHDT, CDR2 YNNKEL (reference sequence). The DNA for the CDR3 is TGTGCCAGCAGCCAAGGAAGGACTGCACAAGGAGAGCAGTACTTC. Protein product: CASSQGRTAQGEQYF.

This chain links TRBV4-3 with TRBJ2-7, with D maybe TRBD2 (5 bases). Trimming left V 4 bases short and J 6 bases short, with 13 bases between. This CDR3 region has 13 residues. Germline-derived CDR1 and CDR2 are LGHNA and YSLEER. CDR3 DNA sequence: TGCGCCAGCAGCCTGTCCCGTGAGGGCGAGCAGTACTTC. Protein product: CASSLSREGEQYF.

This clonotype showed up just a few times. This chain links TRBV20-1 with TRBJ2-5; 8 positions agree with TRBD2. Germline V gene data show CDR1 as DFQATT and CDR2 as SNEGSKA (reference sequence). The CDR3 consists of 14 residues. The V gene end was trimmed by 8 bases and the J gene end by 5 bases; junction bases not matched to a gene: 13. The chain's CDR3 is CSSAAGLVYETQYF. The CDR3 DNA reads TGCAGTTCCGCAGCGGGACTAGTGTACGAGACCCAGTACTTC.

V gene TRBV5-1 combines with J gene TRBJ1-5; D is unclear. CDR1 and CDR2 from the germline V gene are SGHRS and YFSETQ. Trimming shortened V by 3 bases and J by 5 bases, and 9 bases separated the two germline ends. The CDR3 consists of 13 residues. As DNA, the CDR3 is TGCGCCAGCAGCTGGGGAAAGGATCAGCCCCAGCATTTT. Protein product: CASSWGKDQPQHF. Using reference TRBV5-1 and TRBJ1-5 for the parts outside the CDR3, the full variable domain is KAGVTQTPRYLIKTRGQQVTLSCSPISGHRSVSWYQQTPGQGLQFLFEYFSETQRNKGNFPGRFSGRQFSNSRSEMNVSTLELGDSALYLCASSWGKDQPQHFGDGTRLSIL.

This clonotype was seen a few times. The CDR3 loop is CATSLGVSSYNEQFF. CDR3 coding DNA: TGTGCCACTTCCTTGGGGGTTAGCTCCTACAATGAGCAGTTCTTC. This chain links TRBV18 with TRBJ2-1, with D perhaps TRBD1 or TRBD2 (5 bases each). Germline V gene data show CDR1 as KGHSH and CDR2 as LQKENI. The CDR3 is made up of 15 amino acids. The V end lost 10 bases, the J end lost 0 bases, and 16 bases lay between the germline ends.

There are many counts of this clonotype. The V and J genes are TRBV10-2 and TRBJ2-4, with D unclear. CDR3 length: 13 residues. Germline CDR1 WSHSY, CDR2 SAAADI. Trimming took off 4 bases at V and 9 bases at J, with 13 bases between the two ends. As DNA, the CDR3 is TGCGCCAGCAGTGTCGAACCCCTAGGCATTCAGTACTTC. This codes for CASSVEPLGIQYF.

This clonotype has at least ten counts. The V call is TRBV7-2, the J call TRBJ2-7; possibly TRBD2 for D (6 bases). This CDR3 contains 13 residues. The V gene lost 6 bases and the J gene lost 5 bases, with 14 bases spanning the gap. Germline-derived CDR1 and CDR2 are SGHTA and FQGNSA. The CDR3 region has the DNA TGTGCCAGCAGTGGCCCGGGAGTCCACGAGCAGTACTTC. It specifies CASSGPGVHEQYF.

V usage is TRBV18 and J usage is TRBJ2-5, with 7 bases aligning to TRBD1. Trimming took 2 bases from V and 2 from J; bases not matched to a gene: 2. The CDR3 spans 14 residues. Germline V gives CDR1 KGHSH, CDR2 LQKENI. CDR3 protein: CASSPMTGQETQYF. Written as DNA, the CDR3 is TGTGCCAGCTCACCAATGACAGGGCAAGAGACCCAGTACTTC. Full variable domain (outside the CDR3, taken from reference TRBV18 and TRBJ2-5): NAGVMQNPRHLVRRRGQEARLRCSPMKGHSHVYWYRQLPEEGLKFMVYLQKENIIDESGMPKERFSAEFPKEGPSILRIQQVVRGDSAAYFCASSPMTGQETQYFGPGTRLLVL.

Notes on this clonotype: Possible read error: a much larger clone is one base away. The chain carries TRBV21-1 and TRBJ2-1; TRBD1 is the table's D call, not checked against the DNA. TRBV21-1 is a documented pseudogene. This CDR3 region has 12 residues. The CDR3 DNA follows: TGTACCAGCCTGGACAGTTACAATGAGCAGTTCTTC. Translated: CTSLDSYNEQFF.

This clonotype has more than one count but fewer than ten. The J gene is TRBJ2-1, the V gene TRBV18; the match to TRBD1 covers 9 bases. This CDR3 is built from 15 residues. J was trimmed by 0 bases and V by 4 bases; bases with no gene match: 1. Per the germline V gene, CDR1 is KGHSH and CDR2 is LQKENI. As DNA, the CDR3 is TGTGCCAGCTCACGACAGGGGGACTCCTACAATGAGCAGTTCTTC. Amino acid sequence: CASSRQGDSYNEQFF.

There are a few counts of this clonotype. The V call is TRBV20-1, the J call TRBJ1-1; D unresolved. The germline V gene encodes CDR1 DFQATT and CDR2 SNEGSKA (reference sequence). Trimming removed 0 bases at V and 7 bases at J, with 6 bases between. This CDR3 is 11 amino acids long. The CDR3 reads CSARERFEAFF. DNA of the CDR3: TGCAGTGCTAGAGAAAGGTTTGAAGCTTTCTTT.

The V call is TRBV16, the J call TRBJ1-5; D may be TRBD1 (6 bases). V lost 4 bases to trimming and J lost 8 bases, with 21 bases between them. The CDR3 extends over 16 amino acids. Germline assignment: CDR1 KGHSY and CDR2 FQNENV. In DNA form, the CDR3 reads TGTGCCAGCAGCCGATCGACCGGGACGAGGGGGGAGCCCCAGCATTTT. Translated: CASSRSTGTRGEPQHF.

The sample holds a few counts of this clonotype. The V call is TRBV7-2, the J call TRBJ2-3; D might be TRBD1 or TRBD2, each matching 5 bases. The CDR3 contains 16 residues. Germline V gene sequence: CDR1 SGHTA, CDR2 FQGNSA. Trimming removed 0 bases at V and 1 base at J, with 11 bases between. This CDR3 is CASSLARTGRTDTQYF. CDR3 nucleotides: TGTGCCAGCAGCTTAGCACGGACGGGACGCACAGATACGCAGTATTTT.

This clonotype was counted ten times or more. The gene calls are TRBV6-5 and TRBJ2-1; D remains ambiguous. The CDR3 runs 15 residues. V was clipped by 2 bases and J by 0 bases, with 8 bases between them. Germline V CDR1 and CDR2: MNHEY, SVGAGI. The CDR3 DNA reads TGTGCCAGCAGTTACGCGGCTAGCTCCTACAATGAGCAGTTCTTC. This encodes CASSYAASSYNEQFF.

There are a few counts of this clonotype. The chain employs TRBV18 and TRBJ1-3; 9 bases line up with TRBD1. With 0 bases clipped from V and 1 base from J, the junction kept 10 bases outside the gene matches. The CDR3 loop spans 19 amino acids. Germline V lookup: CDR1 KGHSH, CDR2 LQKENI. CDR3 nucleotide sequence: TGTGCCAGCTCACCACCCCGGACAGGGGTACAAAGATCTGGAAACACCATATATTTT. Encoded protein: CASSPPRTGVQRSGNTIYF.

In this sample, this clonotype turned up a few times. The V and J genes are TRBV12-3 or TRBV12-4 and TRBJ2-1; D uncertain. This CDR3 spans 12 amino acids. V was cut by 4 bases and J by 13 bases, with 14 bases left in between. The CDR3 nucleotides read TGTGCCAGCAGTTCTAAGGGCCCATCCCAGTTCTTC. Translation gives CASSSKGPSQFF.

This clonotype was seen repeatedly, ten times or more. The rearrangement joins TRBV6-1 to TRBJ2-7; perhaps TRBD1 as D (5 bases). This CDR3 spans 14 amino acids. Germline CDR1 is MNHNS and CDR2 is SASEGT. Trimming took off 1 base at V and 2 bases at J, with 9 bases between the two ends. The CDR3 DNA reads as TGTGCCAGCAGTGAAGAGGGGCTTCCCTACGAGCAGTACTTC. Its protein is CASSEEGLPYEQYF.

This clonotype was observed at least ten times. CDR3 protein: CASSQRRDRNIQYF. CDR3 nucleotide sequence: TGTGCCAGCAGCCAAAGGAGGGACAGAAACATTCAGTACTTC. V usage is TRBV3-1 and J usage is TRBJ2-4, with a tentative D call TRBD1 (7 bases). The CDR3 has 14 amino acids. Trimming left V 2 bases short and J 6 bases short, with 11 bases between. The germline V gene encodes CDR1 LGHDT and CDR2 YNNKEL (reference sequence).

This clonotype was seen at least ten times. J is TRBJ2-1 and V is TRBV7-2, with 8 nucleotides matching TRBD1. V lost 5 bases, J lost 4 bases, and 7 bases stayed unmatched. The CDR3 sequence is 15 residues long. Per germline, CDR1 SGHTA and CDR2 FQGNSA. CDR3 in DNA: TGTGCCAGCAGCCCAGACAGGGGCCGGTACAATGAGCAGTTCTTC. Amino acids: CASSPDRGRYNEQFF.